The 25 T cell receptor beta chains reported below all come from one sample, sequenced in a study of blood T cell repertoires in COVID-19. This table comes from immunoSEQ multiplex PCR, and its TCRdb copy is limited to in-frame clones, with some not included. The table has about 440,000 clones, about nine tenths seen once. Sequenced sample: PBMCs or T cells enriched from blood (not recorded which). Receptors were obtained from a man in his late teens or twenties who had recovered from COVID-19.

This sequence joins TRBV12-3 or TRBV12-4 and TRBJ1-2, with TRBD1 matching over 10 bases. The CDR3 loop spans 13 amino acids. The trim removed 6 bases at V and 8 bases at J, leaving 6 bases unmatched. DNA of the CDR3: TGTGCCAGCAGCCTTGGGGACAGGGGCGGCTACACCTTC. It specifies CASSLGDRGGYTF.

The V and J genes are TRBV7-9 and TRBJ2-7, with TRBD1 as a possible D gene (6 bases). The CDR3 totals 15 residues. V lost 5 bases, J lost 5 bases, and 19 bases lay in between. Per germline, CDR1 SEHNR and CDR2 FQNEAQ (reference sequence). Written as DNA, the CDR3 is TGTGCCAGCAGCCTCCAACAGGGTATCAGGGACGAGCAGTACTTC. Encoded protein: CASSLQQGIRDEQYF.

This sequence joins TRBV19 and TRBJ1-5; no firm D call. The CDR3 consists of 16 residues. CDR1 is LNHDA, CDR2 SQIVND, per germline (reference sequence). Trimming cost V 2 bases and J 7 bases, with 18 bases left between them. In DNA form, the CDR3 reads TGTGCCAGTAGTATACCTAACTTCCCCCTATCACAGCCCCAGCATTTT. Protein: CASSIPNFPLSQPQHF.

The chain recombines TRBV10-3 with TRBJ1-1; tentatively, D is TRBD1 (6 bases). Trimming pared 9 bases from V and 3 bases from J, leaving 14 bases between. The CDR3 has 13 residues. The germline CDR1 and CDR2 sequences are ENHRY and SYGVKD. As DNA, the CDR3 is TGTGCCATGCGGGGGCATGGGGACACTGAAGCTTTCTTT. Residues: CAMRGHGDTEAFF.

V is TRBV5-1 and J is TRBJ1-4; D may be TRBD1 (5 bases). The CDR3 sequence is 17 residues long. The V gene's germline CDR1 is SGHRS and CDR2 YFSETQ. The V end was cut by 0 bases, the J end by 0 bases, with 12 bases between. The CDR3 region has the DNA TGCGCCAGCAGCTTGGCCTCTCAGACAGCAACTAATGAAAAACTGTTTTTT. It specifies CASSLASQTATNEKLFF.

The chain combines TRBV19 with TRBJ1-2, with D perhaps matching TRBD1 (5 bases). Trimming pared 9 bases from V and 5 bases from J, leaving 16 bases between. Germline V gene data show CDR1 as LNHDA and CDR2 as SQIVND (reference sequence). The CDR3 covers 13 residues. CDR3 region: CASRAGHAYGYTF. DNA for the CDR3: TGTGCCAGCCGGGCAGGGCACGCTTATGGCTACACCTTC.

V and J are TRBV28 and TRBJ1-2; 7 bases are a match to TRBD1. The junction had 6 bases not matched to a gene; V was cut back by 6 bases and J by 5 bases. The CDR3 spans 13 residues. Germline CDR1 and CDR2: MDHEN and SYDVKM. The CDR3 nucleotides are TGTGCCAGCAGCCTGACAGGGATTTATGGCTACACCTTC. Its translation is CASSLTGIYGYTF.

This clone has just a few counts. CDR3 coding DNA: TGTGCCAGCAGTGTCGGGCTAGCGCACTACGAGCAGTACTTC. Amino acids: CASSVGLAHYEQYF. The V call is TRBV6-4, the J call TRBJ2-7; TRBD2 is a possible D gene (6 bases). Germline lookup yields CDR1 MRHNA and CDR2 SNTAGT. V gave up 4 bases and J gave up 3 bases, with 13 bases separating them. The length of the CDR3 is 14 residues.

In DNA form, the CDR3 reads TGTGCCAGCACCCGGGCCCAGGGGTGGAACACTGAAGCTTTCTTT. Translated, it gives CASTRAQGWNTEAFF. The rearrangement uses TRBV7-9 and TRBJ1-1; D may be TRBD1 (6 bases). V was shortened by 7 bases and J by 1 base, with 16 bases between the two germline ends. CDR3 size: 15 residues. From germline, CDR1 is SEHNR and CDR2 FQNEAQ (reference sequence).

CDR3 sequence: CASINRAGNQPQHF. For the CDR3, the DNA is TGTGCCAGCATCAACAGGGCTGGTAATCAGCCCCAGCATTTT. The chain has TRBV28 and TRBJ1-5; the D gene is possibly TRBD1 (6 bases). CDR1 and CDR2 from the germline V gene are MDHEN and SYDVKM. This CDR3 region has 14 residues. Trimming shortened V by 7 bases and J by 4 bases, and 14 bases separated the two germline ends. The whole variable domain, filled in from reference TRBV28 and TRBJ1-5, reads DVKVTQSSRYLVKRTGEKVFLECVQDMDHENMFWYRQDPGLGLRLIYFSYDVKMKEKGDIPEGYSVSREKKERFSLILESASTNQTSMYLCASINRAGNQPQHFGDGTRLSIL.

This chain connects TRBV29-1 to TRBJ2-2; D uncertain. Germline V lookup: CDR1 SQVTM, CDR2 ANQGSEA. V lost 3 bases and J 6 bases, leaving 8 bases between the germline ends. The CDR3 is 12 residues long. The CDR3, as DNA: TGCAGCGTTGAGGAGTTACCCGGGGAGCTGTTTTTT. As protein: CSVEELPGELFF.

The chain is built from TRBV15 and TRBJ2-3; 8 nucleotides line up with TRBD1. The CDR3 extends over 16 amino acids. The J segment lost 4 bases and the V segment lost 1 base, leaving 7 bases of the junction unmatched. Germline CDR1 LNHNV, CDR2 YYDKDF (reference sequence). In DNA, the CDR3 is TGTGCCACCAGCAGAGGACAGGGGAACTACGCAGATACGCAGTATTTT. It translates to CATSRGQGNYADTQYF.

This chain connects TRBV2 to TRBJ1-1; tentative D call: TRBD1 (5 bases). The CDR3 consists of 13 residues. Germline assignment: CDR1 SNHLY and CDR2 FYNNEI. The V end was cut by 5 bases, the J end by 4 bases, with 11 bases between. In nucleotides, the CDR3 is TGTGCCAGCAGTAAGGGGCAGAGCACTGAAGCTTTCTTT. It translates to CASSKGQSTEAFF.

The CDR3, as DNA: TGTGCCAGTAGTATCAGGCAGGGGGCTAGGGAGACCCAGTACTTC. This gives the protein CASSIRQGARETQYF. V usage is TRBV19 and J usage is TRBJ2-5; 8 bases map to TRBD1. The CDR3 has 15 residues. V shed 3 bases and J 5 bases; nucleotides not matched to a gene: 8. Germline CDR1 is LNHDA and CDR2 is SQIVND (reference sequence).

In nucleotides, the CDR3 is TGTGCCATCAGTGAGTCAACCCCGGGACAGGGTGGTCAGCCCCAGCATTTT. It is translated as CAISESTPGQGGQPQHF. The J gene is TRBJ1-5, the V gene TRBV10-3; 9 bases align to TRBD1. This CDR3 region has 17 residues. V gave up 0 bases and J gave up 6 bases; unmatched junction bases: 9. Per the germline V gene, CDR1 is ENHRY and CDR2 is SYGVKD.

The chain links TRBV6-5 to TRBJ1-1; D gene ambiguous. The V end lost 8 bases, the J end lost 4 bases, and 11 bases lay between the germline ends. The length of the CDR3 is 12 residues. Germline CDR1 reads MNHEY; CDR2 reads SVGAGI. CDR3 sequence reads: CASVGSGTEAFF. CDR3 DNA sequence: TGTGCCAGCGTTGGGAGTGGCACTGAAGCTTTCTTT.

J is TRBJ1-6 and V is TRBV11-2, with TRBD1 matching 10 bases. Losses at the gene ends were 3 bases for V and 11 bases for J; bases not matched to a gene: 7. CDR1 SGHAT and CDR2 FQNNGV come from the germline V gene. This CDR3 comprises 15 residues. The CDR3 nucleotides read TGTGCCAGCAGCTTCGGGACAGGGGAGTACGCACCCCTCCACTTT. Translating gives CASSFGTGEYAPLHF. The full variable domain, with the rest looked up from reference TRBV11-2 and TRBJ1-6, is EAGVAQSPRYKIIEKRQSVAFWCNPISGHATLYWYQQILGQGPKLLIQFQNNGVVDDSQLPKDRFSAERLKGVDSTLKIQPAKLEDSAVYLCASSFGTGEYAPLHFGNGTRLTVT.

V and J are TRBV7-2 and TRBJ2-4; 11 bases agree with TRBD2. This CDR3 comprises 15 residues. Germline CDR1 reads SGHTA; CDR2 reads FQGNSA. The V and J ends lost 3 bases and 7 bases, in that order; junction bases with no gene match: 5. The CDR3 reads CASSFASGRQNIQYF. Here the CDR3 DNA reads TGTGCCAGCAGCTTCGCTAGCGGGAGGCAGAACATTCAGTACTTC.

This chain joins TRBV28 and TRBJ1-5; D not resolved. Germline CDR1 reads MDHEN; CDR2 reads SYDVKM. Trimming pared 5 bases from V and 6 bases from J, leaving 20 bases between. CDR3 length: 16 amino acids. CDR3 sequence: CASSAMTPPSGQPQHF. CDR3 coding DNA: TGTGCCAGCAGTGCCATGACTCCACCTTCGGGTCAGCCCCAGCATTTT.

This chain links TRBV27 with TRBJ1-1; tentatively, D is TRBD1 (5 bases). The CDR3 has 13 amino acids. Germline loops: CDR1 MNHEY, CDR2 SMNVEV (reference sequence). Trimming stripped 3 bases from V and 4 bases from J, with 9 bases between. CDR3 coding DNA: TGTGCCAGCAGTTTGGGGCAGGCCACTGAAGCTTTCTTT. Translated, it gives CASSLGQATEAFF.

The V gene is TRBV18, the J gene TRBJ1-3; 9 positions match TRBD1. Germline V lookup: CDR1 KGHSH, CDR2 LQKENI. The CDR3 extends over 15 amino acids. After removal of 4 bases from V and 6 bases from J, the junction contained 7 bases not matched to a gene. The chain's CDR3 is CASSLRDRVENTIYF. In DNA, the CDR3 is TGTGCCAGCTCACTTCGGGACAGGGTCGAAAACACCATATATTTT.

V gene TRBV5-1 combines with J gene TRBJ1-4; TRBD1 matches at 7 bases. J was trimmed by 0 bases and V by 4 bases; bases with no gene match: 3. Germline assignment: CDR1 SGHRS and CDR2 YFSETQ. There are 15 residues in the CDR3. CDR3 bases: TGCGCCAGCAGCCTCCAGGGGGCAACTAATGAAAAACTGTTTTTT. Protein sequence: CASSLQGATNEKLFF.

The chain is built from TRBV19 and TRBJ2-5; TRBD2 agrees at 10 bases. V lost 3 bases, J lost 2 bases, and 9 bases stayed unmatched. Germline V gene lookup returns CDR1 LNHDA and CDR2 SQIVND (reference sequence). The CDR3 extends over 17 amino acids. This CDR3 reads CASSMKGLAGAQETQYF. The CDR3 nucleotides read TGTGCCAGTAGTATGAAGGGGCTAGCGGGAGCACAAGAGACCCAGTACTTC.

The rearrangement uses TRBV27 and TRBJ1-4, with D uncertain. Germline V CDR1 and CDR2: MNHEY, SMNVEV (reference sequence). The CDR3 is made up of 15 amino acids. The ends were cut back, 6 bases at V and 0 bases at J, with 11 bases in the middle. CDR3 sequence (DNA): TGTGCCAGCAGCGGACTTGCTGCAACTAATGAAAAACTGTTTTTT. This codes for CASSGLAATNEKLFF.

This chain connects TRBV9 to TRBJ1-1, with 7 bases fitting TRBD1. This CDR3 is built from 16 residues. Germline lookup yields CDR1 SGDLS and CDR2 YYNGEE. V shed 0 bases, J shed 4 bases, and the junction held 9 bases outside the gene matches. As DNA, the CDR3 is TGTGCCAGCAGCGTAGCTCCCAGGGCAGGGGGCACTGAAGCTTTCTTT. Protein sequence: CASSVAPRAGGTEAFF. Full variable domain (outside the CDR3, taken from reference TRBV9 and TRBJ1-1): DSGVTQTPKHLITATGQRVTLRCSPRSGDLSVYWYQQSLDQGLQFLIQYYNGEERAKGNILERFSAQQFPDLHSELNLSSLELGDSALYFCASSVAPRAGGTEAFFGQGTRLTVV.